Sequencing of this T cell receptor (beta chain) was carried out in a study of T cells in Graves' hyperthyroidism and ophthalmopathy. General observations from the study: Prediction of ophthalmopathy progression came a median 6.5 months pre-onset.

Hyperthyroidism had been newly diagnosed in patients aged 18 to 65, and its duration was under 2 months. This CDR3 is 15 amino acids long. Germline CDR1 and CDR2: SEHNR and FQNEAQ (reference sequence). V gave up 5 bases and J gave up 8 bases; unmatched junction bases: 7. Amplification of TCR beta CDR3 regions was performed using RNA transcripts as template. Carried out on the TCR CDR3, a first-round RT-PCR used the HTBI primer set. From the multiplex PCR reads, TCRdb called clonotypes with MiXCR, one entry per CDR3 protein. The table includes approximately 720,000 distinct CDR3 sequences, approximately 19% detected once. As regards this clonotype: Antigen unknown.

The chain joins TRBV7-9 to TRBJ1-6; 9 bases align to TRBD1. Material: blood. The receptor's source is a woman between 50 and 59 years old with Graves' hyperthyroidism that later progressed to Graves' ophthalmopathy. The chain's CDR3 is CASSPTDRGHSPLHF. In DNA form, the CDR3 reads TGTGCCAGCAGCCCGACGGACAGGGGACATTCACCCCTCCACTTT.